A single T cell receptor beta chain is shown here with its context. The data were obtained in a study of blood T cell repertoires in COVID-19. Study-wide context: Sites across the United States, Italy and Spain contributed samples from acute and convalescent COVID-19. The analysed material was cDNA or gDNA that came from T cells, B-cell-depleted T cells, or PBMCs.

This CDR3 has 14 residues. The germline gives CDR1 SGDLS, CDR2 YYNGEE. The V gene lost 4 bases and the J gene lost 4 bases, with 13 bases spanning the gap. Original analysis: Amplifying reference gene primers gave estimates of nucleated cell counts. Sequencing used immunoSEQ multiplex PCR; TCRdb keeps in-frame clones, though not all of them. That table is the source of V, J and clone size, and D and trimming were worked out from the DNA. The sample lists about 70,000 clones, approximately 86% seen once, with about 12% in the top ten. The source is a woman aged 60-75 years with acute or convalescent COVID-19. V is TRBV9 and J is TRBJ2-3; D call uncertain. Sample: peripheral blood. CDR3 sequence: CASSPPAEPDTQYF. The CDR3 nucleotides are TGTGCCAGCAGCCCTCCTGCGGAGCCAGATACGCAGTATTTT.